These 29 T cell receptor beta chains share one sample of origin, sequenced in a study of graft-versus-host responses after intestinal transplantation. Clones were read by immunoSEQ multiplex PCR, and TCRdb kept only the in-frame ones, dropping some. The sample shows 45,000 to 60,000 clones, 92% of them seen only once. These receptors are not linked to any known antigen. The sequences come from unstimulated CD4+ T cells sorted from spleen or lymph node cells, collected before transplant. The receptors come from a human donor who was the organ donor for an intestinal transplant.

The rearrangement links TRBV9 to TRBJ2-7; D may match TRBD1 or TRBD2 (5 bases each). This CDR3 contains 14 residues. Per germline, CDR1 SGDLS and CDR2 YYNGEE. The V end was cut by 0 bases, the J end by 2 bases, with 9 bases between. CDR3 coding DNA: TGTGCCAGCAGCGTAGGAGGGGAAACCTACGAGCAGTACTTC. It yields the protein CASSVGGETYEQYF.

The chain joins TRBV7-6 to TRBJ2-5; TRBD2 matches at 13 bases. Trimming took 1 base from V and 5 from J; bases not matched to a gene: 7. Germline V gene sequence: CDR1 SGHVS, CDR2 FNYEAQ. CDR3 length: 17 residues. This CDR3 reads CASSLGTSGSFGETQYF. CDR3 in DNA: TGTGCCAGCAGCTTAGGGACTAGCGGGAGTTTCGGTGAGACCCAGTACTTC. The entire variable domain, with the rest obtained from reference TRBV7-6 and TRBJ2-5, is as follows: GAGVSQSPRYKVTKRGQDVALRCDPISGHVSLYWYRQALGQGPEFLTYFNYEAQQDKSGLPNDRFSAERPEGSISTLTIQRTEQRDSAMYRCASSLGTSGSFGETQYFGPGTRLLVL.

J is TRBJ2-7 and V is TRBV7-2; possible D gene TRBD1, 7 bases. CDR3 length equals 16 residues. The germline gives CDR1 SGHTA, CDR2 FQGNSA. Trimming left V 5 bases short and J 2 bases short, with 19 bases between. The CDR3 region is CASSPRGGTAAYEQYF. The CDR3, as DNA: TGTGCCAGCAGCCCTAGGGGCGGGACAGCTGCCTACGAGCAGTACTTC.

The V call is TRBV7-6, the J call TRBJ2-3; TRBD2 aligns across 8 bases. Germline V gene lookup returns CDR1 SGHVS and CDR2 FNYEAQ. With 2 bases clipped from V and 4 bases from J, the junction kept 5 bases outside the gene matches. The length of the CDR3 is 15 residues. CDR3 in amino acids: CASSLNGRVADTQYF. Written as DNA, the CDR3 is TGTGCCAGCAGCTTAAACGGGAGGGTGGCAGATACGCAGTATTTT. Supplemented by reference TRBV7-6 and TRBJ2-3, the full variable domain reads GAGVSQSPRYKVTKRGQDVALRCDPISGHVSLYWYRQALGQGPEFLTYFNYEAQQDKSGLPNDRFSAERPEGSISTLTIQRTEQRDSAMYRCASSLNGRVADTQYFGPGTRLTVL.

As concerns this clone: This sample also contains other DNA sequences that code for the same CDR3. J is TRBJ1-5 and V is TRBV28; 8 bases agree with TRBD1. Germline V gene data show CDR1 as MDHEN and CDR2 as SYDVKM. Germline trimming cut 5 bases from V and 4 bases from J; bases unmatched to any gene: 4. The CDR3 consists of 14 residues. CDR3 coding DNA: TGTGCCAGCAGTCTGCGACAGGGGAATCAGCCCCAGCATTTT. It codes for CASSLRQGNQPQHF.

This chain joins TRBV7-9 and TRBJ2-3; D is possibly TRBD2 (6 bases). Germline V gene data show CDR1 as SEHNR and CDR2 as FQNEAQ (reference sequence). The CDR3 contains 15 residues. Trimming stripped 5 bases from V and 2 bases from J, with 14 bases between. In DNA, the CDR3 is TGTGCCAGCAGCGTGTATAGCGGACTCACAGATACGCAGTATTTT. Its protein product is CASSVYSGLTDTQYF.

This chain uses TRBV30 with TRBJ1-4; a weak D match, TRBD1 (5 bases). CDR1 GTSNPN and CDR2 SVGIG come from the germline V gene (reference sequence). This CDR3 comprises 15 residues. The V and J ends lost 3 bases and 4 bases respectively, with 15 bases between them. The CDR3 DNA reads as TGTGCCTGGAGCGGCAGGGACGGGGGTAATGAAAAACTGTTTTTT. Its translation is CAWSGRDGGNEKLFF. Together with reference TRBV30 and TRBJ1-4, the CDR3 gives the full variable domain: SQTIHQWPATLVQPVGSPLSLECTVEGTSNPNLYWYRQAAGRGLQLLFYSVGIGQISSEVPQNLSASRPQDRQFILSSKKLLLSDSGFYLCAWSGRDGGNEKLFFGSGTQLSVL.

V is TRBV5-5 and J is TRBJ2-5; TRBD1 matches 9 bases. The CDR3 runs to 18 residues. The germline V gene encodes CDR1 SGHKS and CDR2 YYEKEE (reference sequence). The J segment lost 4 bases and the V segment lost 3 bases, leaving 16 bases of the junction unmatched. CDR3 region: CASSSGVPGQGRGETQYF. CDR3 nucleotide sequence: TGTGCCAGCAGCTCTGGGGTCCCGGGACAGGGCCGGGGAGAGACCCAGTACTTC.

This sequence joins TRBV5-1 and TRBJ2-7, with 13 bases that match TRBD2. Trimming at V came to 2 bases and at J to 4 bases, leaving 6 bases not matched to a gene. Germline values: CDR1 SGHRS, CDR2 YFSETQ. The length of the CDR3 is 16 residues. The CDR3 spells CASSLQGLAGVYEQYF. The CDR3 coding sequence is TGCGCCAGCAGCTTACAAGGACTAGCGGGAGTATACGAGCAGTACTTC.

This chain joins TRBV30 and TRBJ2-3; 7 bases match TRBD2. Germline CDR1 is GTSNPN and CDR2 is SVGIG (reference sequence). CDR3 length: 15 residues. Losses at the gene ends were 4 bases for V and 8 bases for J; bases not matched to a gene: 15. The CDR3 nucleotides read TGTGCCTGGAACCCAATAAACGGACTAGAGCCTACGCAGTATTTT. Protein sequence: CAWNPINGLEPTQYF.

This sequence joins TRBV18 and TRBJ2-4; D remains ambiguous. Trimming removed 4 bases at V and 0 bases at J, with 10 bases between. The CDR3 is 15 amino acids. Per the germline V gene, CDR1 is KGHSH and CDR2 is LQKENI. The DNA of the CDR3 is TGTGCCAGCTCACTGAACGGCATAGCCAAAAACATTCAGTACTTC. It codes for CASSLNGIAKNIQYF.

The rearrangement joins TRBV11-3 to TRBJ2-7; 7 bases are shared with TRBD1. Trimming cost V 5 bases and J 7 bases; bases outside gene matches: 11. Germline V gives CDR1 SGHNT, CDR2 YENEEA. The length of the CDR3 is 14 residues. Written as DNA, the CDR3 is TGTGCCAGCAGCCCCTACAGGGGAAAGGGGGAGCAGTACTTC. Its protein is CASSPYRGKGEQYF. Drawing the rest from reference TRBV11-3 and TRBJ2-7, the complete variable domain is EAGVVQSPRYKIIEKKQPVAFWCNPISGHNTLYWYLQNLGQGPELLIRYENEEAVDDSQLPKDRFSAERLKGVDSTLKIQPAELGDSAVYLCASSPYRGKGEQYFGPGTRLTVT.

The rearrangement uses TRBV28 and TRBJ1-1; TRBD1 might be the D (6 bases). Trimming left V 10 bases short and J 4 bases short, with 19 bases between. This CDR3 is built from 14 residues. Germline V gene data show CDR1 as MDHEN and CDR2 as SYDVKM. CDR3 loop: CATVQRQVFTEAFF. The CDR3 DNA reads TGTGCCACCGTGCAGAGACAGGTTTTCACTGAAGCTTTCTTT.

This clone appeared a single time. This chain uses TRBV30 with TRBJ1-1, with 7 positions matching TRBD1. V shed 5 bases, J shed 5 bases, and the junction held 17 bases outside the gene matches. Per the germline V gene, CDR1 is GTSNPN and CDR2 is SVGIG (reference sequence). The CDR3 loop spans 16 amino acids. In DNA, the CDR3 is TGTGCCTGGCGTGGGGGGCAGGGGGGCTTAGAGACTGAAGCTTTCTTT. It translates to CAWRGGQGGLETEAFF.

In its sample, this clone was seen once. In DNA form, the CDR3 reads TGTGCCAGCAGCACCAAAGCGGGAGTAATAAATGAGCAGTTCTTC. Amino acids: CASSTKAGVINEQFF. This rearrangement joins TRBV7-9 to TRBJ2-1, with 8 bases matching TRBD2. CDR1 is SEHNR, CDR2 FQNEAQ, per germline (reference sequence). The CDR3 runs 15 residues. After removal of 5 bases from V and 7 bases from J, the junction contained 10 bases not matched to a gene.

J is TRBJ1-1 and V is TRBV7-6; no clear D. The CDR3 loop spans 15 amino acids. Germline-derived CDR1 and CDR2 are SGHVS and FNYEAQ. Trimming stripped 2 bases from V and 2 bases from J, with 12 bases between. CDR3 bases: TGTGCCAGCAGCTTAACCTTGGACTATAACACTGAAGCTTTCTTT. Encoded protein: CASSLTLDYNTEAFF.

The rearrangement uses TRBV6-6 and TRBJ2-2; 7 bases align to TRBD2. This CDR3 has 15 residues. Germline V gene sequence: CDR1 MNHNY, CDR2 SVGAGI (reference sequence). V dropped 10 bases and J dropped 4; count of bases not matched to a gene: 12. CDR3 DNA sequence: TGTGCCAACTTCCGCGGGAGCCTCCCCACCGGGGAGCTGTTTTTT. It codes for CANFRGSLPTGELFF.

The chain has TRBV9 and TRBJ2-1; 7 bases match TRBD2. The CDR3 has 16 amino acids. Germline lookup yields CDR1 SGDLS and CDR2 YYNGEE. Losses at the gene ends were 0 bases for V and 0 bases for J; bases not matched to a gene: 3. In nucleotides, the CDR3 is TGTGCCAGCAGCGTAGGGGGCGGGAGCTCCTACAATGAGCAGTTCTTC. Protein product: CASSVGGGSSYNEQFF. The whole variable domain, remainder taken from reference TRBV9 and TRBJ2-1, is DSGVTQTPKHLITATGQRVTLRCSPRSGDLSVYWYQQSLDQGLQFLIQYYNGEERAKGNILERFSAQQFPDLHSELNLSSLELGDSALYFCASSVGGGSSYNEQFFGPGTRLTVL.

The V and J genes are TRBV2 and TRBJ2-6; 12 bases line up with TRBD2. Germline-derived CDR1 and CDR2 are SNHLY and FYNNEI. The V and J ends lost 4 bases and 5 bases, in that order; junction bases with no gene match: 9. The CDR3 is 18 residues long. The DNA for the CDR3 is TGTGCCAGCAGTGGACTAGCGGGAGCAGGTTCCTGGGCCAACGTCCTGACTTTC. Translated, it gives CASSGLAGAGSWANVLTF. Together with reference TRBV2 and TRBJ2-6, the CDR3 gives the full variable domain: EPEVTQTPSHQVTQMGQEVILRCVPISNHLYFYWYRQILGQKVEFLVSFYNNEISEKSEIFDDQFSVERPDGSNFTLKIRSTKLEDSAMYFCASSGLAGAGSWANVLTFGAGSRLTVL.

CDR3: CASSYTNRVQLGEQYF. The CDR3 DNA is TGTGCCAGCAGTTACACCAACAGGGTTCAACTTGGGGAGCAGTACTTC. The gene calls are TRBV6-5 and TRBJ2-7; D is possibly TRBD1 (6 bases). Germline-derived CDR1 and CDR2 are MNHEY and SVGAGI. The CDR3 extends over 16 amino acids. V was cut by 2 bases and J by 7 bases, with 21 bases left in between.

The chain has TRBV7-2 and TRBJ2-5, with 12 bases aligning to TRBD2. Gene TRBJ2-7 matches the end of the DNA better, so the J call may be wrong. CDR3 size: 13 residues. Germline CDR1 SGHTA, CDR2 FQGNSA. CDR3 nucleotide sequence: TGTGCCAGCAGGACTAGCGGGAGCCACGAGCAGTACTTC. Protein product: CASRTSGSHEQYF.

The chain couples TRBV15 to TRBJ1-5, with D possibly TRBD1 on 6 matching bases. The germline V and J ends were trimmed by 3 bases and 5 bases, with 11 bases remaining between them. CDR1 is LNHNV and CDR2 is YYDKDF in the germline V gene (reference sequence). The CDR3 extends over 14 amino acids. CDR3 coding DNA: TGTGCCACCAGCAGCGGCAGGACAGATCAGCCCCAGCATTTT. Its protein product is CATSSGRTDQPQHF. Looking up the rest from reference TRBV15 and TRBJ1-5 gives the full variable domain: DAMVIQNPRYQVTQFGKPVTLSCSQTLNHNVMYWYQQKSSQAPKLLFHYYDKDFNNEADTPDNFQSRRPNTSFCFLDIRSPGLGDTAMYLCATSSGRTDQPQHFGDGTRLSIL.

The chain uses TRBV4-1 and TRBJ1-1, with 7 bases matching TRBD1. Germline CDR1 is MGHRA and CDR2 is YSYEKL. Losses at the gene ends were 4 bases for V and 3 bases for J; bases not matched to a gene: 8. CDR3 length equals 15 residues. The CDR3 DNA reads as TGCGCCAGCAGCCTTTTGGCCGGGACAGACACTGAAGCTTTCTTT. It specifies CASSLLAGTDTEAFF.

CDR3 amino acids: CASSHLWGTDTQYF. In DNA form, the CDR3 reads TGCGCCAGCAGCCACCTATGGGGCACAGATACGCAGTATTTT. V usage is TRBV4-3 and J usage is TRBJ2-3; D uncertain. Germline V lookup: CDR1 LGHNA, CDR2 YSLEER. With 3 bases removed from V and 1 base from J, the gap between germline ends came to 8 bases. CDR3 length: 14 amino acids.

This sequence joins TRBV5-1 and TRBJ1-2; 8 nucleotides match TRBD1. The V segment lost 3 bases and the J segment 4 bases; nucleotides outside the gene matches: 5. Germline CDR1 and CDR2: SGHRS and YFSETQ. CDR3 length: 14 residues. The chain's CDR3 is CASSYTQGGYGYTF. The DNA of the CDR3 is TGCGCCAGCAGCTACACACAGGGGGGCTATGGCTACACCTTC.

Details on this clone: Other DNA sequences in the sample encode the same CDR3. This rearrangement joins TRBV28 to TRBJ2-2; D gene unclear. The CDR3 extends over 14 amino acids. V was shortened by 2 bases and J by 0 bases, with 4 bases between the two germline ends. CDR1 is MDHEN, CDR2 SYDVKM, per germline. The CDR3 DNA follows: TGTGCCAGCAGTTTAGGGACGAACACCGGGGAGCTGTTTTTT. It yields the protein CASSLGTNTGELFF.

The CDR3 here is CASSLAGLLAQETQYF. The DNA of the CDR3 is TGTGCCAGCAGCTTAGCGGGGTTACTAGCCCAAGAGACCCAGTACTTC. The genes are TRBV7-2 and TRBJ2-5; possibly TRBD2 for D (6 bases). This CDR3 comprises 16 residues. Germline assignment: CDR1 SGHTA and CDR2 FQGNSA. Trimming stripped 0 bases from V and 1 base from J, with 12 bases between.

J is TRBJ2-5 and V is TRBV6-5, with D maybe TRBD2 (6 bases). V was cut by 7 bases and J by 5 bases, with 14 bases left in between. Germline V gene lookup returns CDR1 MNHEY and CDR2 SVGAGI. This CDR3 has 13 residues. CDR3 in amino acids: CASTSGLPETQYF. The CDR3 region has the DNA TGTGCCAGCACCTCGGGACTGCCGGAGACCCAGTACTTC.

This sequence joins TRBV19 and TRBJ2-6; unclear D gene. CDR3 length equals 16 residues. The V end lost 7 bases, the J end lost 0 bases, and 13 bases lay between the germline ends. CDR1 is LNHDA, CDR2 SQIVND, per germline (reference sequence). The CDR3 loop is CASTPSGTSGANVLTF. DNA for the CDR3: TGTGCCAGTACCCCCTCCGGCACCTCTGGGGCCAACGTCCTGACTTTC.